Described below is a single T cell receptor beta chain sequence and its context. Its cognate antigen is unknown. Naive CD8 cells lacked CD45RO and underwent positive selection for CCR7, leaving out terminally differentiated effector memory CD45RA+ cells. This sample is part of a study of shared clonotypes between healthy human individuals. Study in general: The study enrolled two women and three men aged 18 to 49. Each donor's CD4 naive and CD4 memory cells filled three plates apiece, CD8 naive two, and CD8 memory one. Broader study findings: Memory subsets generally showed lower estimated richness than naive subsets. The study drew on few donors, limiting represented genetic and exposure-history diversity.

The length of the CDR3 is 16 residues. Germline V lookup: CDR1 SGDLS, CDR2 YYNGEE. J gave up 5 bases and V 3 bases, and 9 bases lay outside the gene matches. Sequenced by immunoSEQ multiplex PCR; TCRdb stores in-frame clones only, minus some. The table has roughly 2.1 million clones, about 92% seen once. The clonotype originates from a man aged 18-30 years in good health. Some clones in this sample may be carry-over from other donors' samples. Sequencing was performed on naive CD8+ T cells from PBMCs. The V gene is TRBV9, the J gene TRBJ2-2; 8 bases match TRBD1. CDR3 in amino acids: CASSAPGGVGTGELFF. The CDR3 DNA sequence: TGTGCCAGCAGCGCCCCAGGGGGCGTAGGGACCGGGGAGCTGTTTTTT. The full variable domain, its missing parts supplied by reference TRBV9 and TRBJ2-2, is DSGVTQTPKHLITATGQRVTLRCSPRSGDLSVYWYQQSLDQGLQFLIQYYNGEERAKGNILERFSAQQFPDLHSELNLSSLELGDSALYFCASSAPGGVGTGELFFGEGSRLTVL.